This paragraph covers one T cell receptor (beta chain) sequence. Its matching antigen is unknown. Each donor's status was that of a healthy bone marrow donor. The data originate from a study of cytomegalovirus exposure and HLA in healthy donors. With 60 Vbeta and 13 Jbeta primers, the PCR was carried out. Assay: immunoSEQ multiplex PCR; the TCRdb copy retains only in-frame clones and omits some. Counted here are roughly 150,000 clones, around three quarters occurring once; the ten biggest clones make up around 6.3%. Study results and caveats: As was reported, the classifier diagnosed cytomegalovirus status with high specificity and sensitivity.

The V and J ends lost 0 bases and 5 bases, in that order; junction bases with no gene match: 5. Germline loops: CDR1 LGHNA, CDR2 YNFKEQ. The CDR3 length is 16 residues. The rearrangement joins TRBV4-2 to TRBJ2-2, with 8 positions matching TRBD1. The sequence came from a man in his forties or fifties in good health and CMV-seropositive. The sequencing sample was made of PBMCs. As DNA, the CDR3 is TGTGCCAGCAGCCAAGAGCCCAGGGGGCAAACCGGGGAGCTGTTTTTT. Amino acids: CASSQEPRGQTGELFF.